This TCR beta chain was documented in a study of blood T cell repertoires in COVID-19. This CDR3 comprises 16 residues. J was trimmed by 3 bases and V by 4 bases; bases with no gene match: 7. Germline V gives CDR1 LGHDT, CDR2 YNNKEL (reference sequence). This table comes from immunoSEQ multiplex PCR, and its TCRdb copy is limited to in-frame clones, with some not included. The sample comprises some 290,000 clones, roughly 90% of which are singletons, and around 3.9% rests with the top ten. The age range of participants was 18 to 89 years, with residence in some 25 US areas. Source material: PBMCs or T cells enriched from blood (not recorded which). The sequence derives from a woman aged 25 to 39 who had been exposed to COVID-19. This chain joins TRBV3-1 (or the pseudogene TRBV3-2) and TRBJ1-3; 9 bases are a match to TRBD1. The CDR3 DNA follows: TGTGCCAGCAGCCGGGGGACAGGGAGGTTTGGAAACACCATATATTTT. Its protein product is CASSRGTGRFGNTIYF.